Below are 10 T cell receptor beta chains sequenced from a single sample in a study of cytotoxic CD8 clonotypes in ibrutinib-treated CLL. Generated by immunoSEQ multiplex PCR, the TCRdb table keeps only in-frame clones and is missing some. In the table there are about 140,000 clones, 77% of which are singletons. This specimen was PBMCs, taken after 12 months of ibrutinib treatment. All receptors derive from a human donor with chronic lymphocytic leukemia.

V gene TRBV5-6 combines with J gene TRBJ2-1; D assignment may be TRBD1 or TRBD2 (5 bases each). Per the germline V gene, CDR1 is SGHDT and CDR2 is YYEEEE. The CDR3 is 14 amino acids. V was shortened by 0 bases and J by 6 bases, with 10 bases between the two germline ends. This CDR3 is CASSLALGVNEQFF. CDR3 DNA: TGTGCCAGCAGCTTGGCCTTGGGGGTCAATGAGCAGTTCTTC.

J is TRBJ1-6 and V is TRBV19; no reliable D call. Germline V gives CDR1 LNHDA, CDR2 SQIVND (reference sequence). The CDR3 length is 12 residues. The V end was cut by 5 bases, the J end by 9 bases, with 8 bases between. CDR3 DNA sequence: TGTGCCAGTAGTCCGGACTTTTCACCCCTCCACTTT. Protein product: CASSPDFSPLHF.

The genes are TRBV2 and TRBJ1-2; D remains unclear. Germline V gene data show CDR1 as SNHLY and CDR2 as FYNNEI. There are 11 residues in the CDR3. V lost 7 bases to trimming and J lost 5 bases, with 8 bases between them. The CDR3 sequence is CASNVGYGYTF. As DNA, the CDR3 is TGTGCCAGCAACGTCGGTTATGGCTACACCTTC. Full variable domain (missing parts from reference TRBV2 and TRBJ1-2): EPEVTQTPSHQVTQMGQEVILRCVPISNHLYFYWYRQILGQKVEFLVSFYNNEISEKSEIFDDQFSVERPDGSNFTLKIRSTKLEDSAMYFCASNVGYGYTFGSGTRLTVV.

This sequence joins TRBV7-2 and TRBJ2-7; 10 bases are a match to TRBD1. J lost 10 bases, V lost 5 bases, and 11 bases had no gene match. CDR3 length: 14 amino acids. The germline CDR1 and CDR2 sequences are SGHTA and FQGNSA. The CDR3 spells CASSRPGQGSFQYF. For the CDR3, the DNA is TGTGCCAGCAGCCGCCCGGGACAGGGGTCTTTCCAGTACTTC.

V gene TRBV2 combines with J gene TRBJ1-5, with D possibly TRBD1 on 5 matching bases. Looked up from germline, CDR1 is SNHLY and CDR2 is FYNNEI. Trimming pared 6 bases from V and 2 bases from J, leaving 5 bases between. CDR3 length equals 12 residues. The chain's CDR3 is CASRGGNQPQHF. The DNA of the CDR3 is TGTGCCAGCAGGGGGGGCAATCAGCCCCAGCATTTT.

This chain connects TRBV7-3 to TRBJ2-7; the D gene is possibly TRBD2 (5 bases). The germline V and J ends were trimmed by 2 bases and 4 bases, with 9 bases remaining between them. This CDR3 comprises 13 residues. Germline assignment: CDR1 SGHTA and CDR2 FQGTGA. The CDR3 nucleotides are TGTGCCAGCAGCTTACTTGGCGGGTACGAGCAGTACTTC. Its protein product is CASSLLGGYEQYF.

The rearrangement links TRBV6-5 to TRBJ1-6; D unresolved. This CDR3 contains 13 residues. The V end lost 2 bases, the J end lost 3 bases, and 2 bases lay between the germline ends. Per germline, CDR1 MNHEY and CDR2 SVGAGI. Written as DNA, the CDR3 is TGTGCCAGCAGTTACCTCTATAATTCACCCCTCCACTTT. Translation gives CASSYLYNSPLHF.

The V call is TRBV10-3, the J call TRBJ2-2; 11 bases line up with TRBD1. The J segment lost 4 bases and the V segment lost 5 bases, leaving 3 bases of the junction unmatched. The CDR3 covers 15 residues. Germline V gene lookup returns CDR1 ENHRY and CDR2 SYGVKD. In DNA form, the CDR3 reads TGTGCCATCAGTTACGGGACAGGGGGCACCGGGGAGCTGTTTTTT. It specifies CAISYGTGGTGELFF.

This rearrangement joins TRBV7-8 to TRBJ2-1; D remains unclear. Trimming left V 5 bases short and J 15 bases short, with 17 bases between. The CDR3 runs to 12 residues. The germline V gene encodes CDR1 SGHVS and CDR2 FQNEAQ. CDR3 loop: CASSPKASTPFF. CDR3 bases: TGTGCCAGCAGCCCGAAGGCATCCACACCGTTCTTC.

J is TRBJ1-1 and V is TRBV10-3, with a weak D call TRBD1 (5 bases). Trimming shortened V by 4 bases and J by 5 bases, and 14 bases separated the two germline ends. The CDR3 consists of 14 residues. Germline V gene lookup returns CDR1 ENHRY and CDR2 SYGVKD. The DNA of the CDR3 is TGTGCCATCAGTGGCGGGGACCAGAGGACTGAAGCTTTCTTT. This translates into CAISGGDQRTEAFF.